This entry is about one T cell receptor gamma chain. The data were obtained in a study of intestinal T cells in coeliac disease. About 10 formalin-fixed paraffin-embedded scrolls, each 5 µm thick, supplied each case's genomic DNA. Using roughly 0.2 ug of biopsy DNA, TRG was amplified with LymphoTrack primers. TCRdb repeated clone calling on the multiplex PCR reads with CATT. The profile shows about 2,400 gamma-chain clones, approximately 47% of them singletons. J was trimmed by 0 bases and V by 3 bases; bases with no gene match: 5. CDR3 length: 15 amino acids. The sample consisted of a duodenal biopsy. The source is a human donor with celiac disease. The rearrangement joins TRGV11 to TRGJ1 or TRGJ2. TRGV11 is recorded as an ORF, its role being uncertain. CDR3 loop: CACWIRYLNYYKKLF. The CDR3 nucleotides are TGTGCCTGCTGGATTAGGTACCTGAATTATTATAAGAAACTCTTT.